This passage covers 20 T cell receptor beta chains from one sample sequenced in a study of chemoradiotherapy in HPV16-positive cancers. Sequencing was performed with immunoSEQ multiplex PCR; in TCRdb, only in-frame clones are kept and a portion is missing. The table has 20,000 to 25,000 clones, around two thirds seen once; the top ten hold 2% to 3%. The sample here was taken from a patient who underwent chemoradiotherapy. The receptor set was obtained from a human donor with HPV-associated anogenital cancer.

This clone was recorded a few times. The V gene is TRBV5-1, the J gene TRBJ1-2; unclear D gene. The CDR3 is made up of 12 amino acids. Germline-derived CDR1 and CDR2 are SGHRS and YFSETQ. Trimming shortened V by 0 bases and J by 10 bases, and 10 bases separated the two germline ends. The CDR3 DNA sequence: TGCGCCAGCAGCTTGGGCCATGGGGACTACACCTTC. Encoded protein: CASSLGHGDYTF.

The table lists this clone with a count of one. The gene calls are TRBV5-6 and TRBJ2-7; no definite D call. The germline V gene encodes CDR1 SGHDT and CDR2 YYEEEE. The CDR3 is 13 residues long. Deletions cut 2 bases from V and 3 bases from J, with 9 bases between. The CDR3 spells CASSFYSGYEQYF. In DNA, the CDR3 is TGTGCCAGCAGCTTTTATTCCGGCTACGAGCAGTACTTC.

CDR3 loop: CATAPVGTDTQYF. In nucleotides, the CDR3 is TGCGCCACCGCCCCAGTCGGCACAGATACGCAGTATTTT. The V gene is TRBV5-1, the J gene TRBJ2-3, with unresolved D. Trimming left V 9 bases short and J 1 base short, with 12 bases between. Germline CDR1 and CDR2: SGHRS and YFSETQ. This CDR3 is 13 amino acids long.

The chain joins TRBV19 to TRBJ1-1; no reliable D call. Germline CDR1 and CDR2: LNHDA and SQIVND (reference sequence). V gave up 2 bases and J gave up 4 bases, with 5 bases separating them. The CDR3 runs 12 residues. The CDR3 DNA follows: TGTGCCAGTAGTATAAAGGGCACTGAAGCTTTCTTT. Residues: CASSIKGTEAFF.

V usage is TRBV18 and J usage is TRBJ2-2; D might be TRBD1 (5 bases). V was shortened by 0 bases and J by 6 bases, with 14 bases between the two germline ends. The CDR3 has 16 amino acids. Germline CDR1 and CDR2: KGHSH and LQKENI. In DNA, the CDR3 is TGTGCCAGCTCACCACCGGAAAGGGGTGCGGCCGGGGAGCTGTTTTTT. This sequence encodes CASSPPERGAAGELFF.

The table lists this clone with a few counts. The rearrangement uses TRBV28 and TRBJ2-7; no firm D call. The CDR3 contains 13 residues. Trimming pared 1 base from V and 7 bases from J, leaving 11 bases between. CDR1 is MDHEN and CDR2 is SYDVKM in the germline V gene. The CDR3 coding sequence is TGTGCCAGCAGTTTATCAAGGGCGGCGGAGCAGTACTTC. Protein product: CASSLSRAAEQYF.

The rearrangement uses TRBV28 and TRBJ2-7, with 8 bases identical to TRBD1. Germline values: CDR1 MDHEN, CDR2 SYDVKM. With 1 base clipped from V and 2 bases from J, the junction kept 10 bases outside the gene matches. The CDR3 loop spans 17 amino acids. CDR3 amino acids: CASSLYRRRDRPYEQYF. In nucleotides, the CDR3 is TGTGCCAGCAGTTTATATCGCCGGCGGGACAGGCCCTACGAGCAGTACTTC.

This sequence joins TRBV7-2 and TRBJ2-2; D might be TRBD1 (6 bases). V lost 0 bases and J lost 5, with 10 bases in between. The CDR3 has 15 residues. Germline V gene lookup returns CDR1 SGHTA and CDR2 FQGNSA. In nucleotides, the CDR3 is TGTGCCAGCAGCTTAGCCGGACAGAGGACCGGGGAGCTGTTTTTT. It translates to CASSLAGQRTGELFF.

This chain connects TRBV6-5 to TRBJ1-1, with D perhaps matching TRBD1 (6 bases). Germline V gene sequence: CDR1 MNHEY, CDR2 SVGAGI. Trimming cost V 0 bases and J 1 base, with 9 bases left between them. This CDR3 region has 15 residues. CDR3 sequence reads: CASSYSSRGNTEAFF. DNA for the CDR3: TGTGCCAGCAGTTACTCTTCCAGGGGGAACACTGAAGCTTTCTTT.

V usage is TRBV28 and J usage is TRBJ1-1, with unresolved D. V was shortened by 7 bases and J by 1 base, with 13 bases between the two germline ends. From germline, CDR1 is MDHEN and CDR2 SYDVKM. The CDR3 sequence is 14 residues long. CDR3 coding DNA: TGTGCCAGCAAACGACGGGCTGCGAACACTGAAGCTTTCTTT. Translated, it gives CASKRRAANTEAFF.

The chain links TRBV28 to TRBJ1-1, with D maybe TRBD1 (6 bases). CDR1 and CDR2 from the germline V gene are MDHEN and SYDVKM. The CDR3 consists of 14 residues. With 7 bases removed from V and 4 bases from J, the gap between germline ends came to 16 bases. The CDR3 DNA reads as TGTGCCAGCATCACAGGCTGGGGGGCCACTGAAGCTTTCTTT. As protein: CASITGWGATEAFF. Together with reference TRBV28 and TRBJ1-1, the CDR3 gives the full variable domain: DVKVTQSSRYLVKRTGEKVFLECVQDMDHENMFWYRQDPGLGLRLIYFSYDVKMKEKGDIPEGYSVSREKKERFSLILESASTNQTSMYLCASITGWGATEAFFGQGTRLTVV.

The sample holds one count of this clone. This chain uses TRBV28 with TRBJ1-2; D is undetermined. Germline values: CDR1 MDHEN, CDR2 SYDVKM. CDR3 size: 11 residues. The ends were cut back, 8 bases at V and 2 bases at J, with 6 bases in the middle. The CDR3 sequence is CASSENYGYTF. The CDR3 DNA follows: TGTGCCAGCTCCGAGAACTATGGCTACACCTTC.

This clone has more than one count but fewer than ten. In DNA form, the CDR3 reads TGTGCCAGCAGTTACTCACAGGGCTTTACGCAGTATTTT. This sequence encodes CASSYSQGFTQYF. V is TRBV6-5 and J is TRBJ2-3; a possible D gene is TRBD1 (6 bases). Germline CDR1 and CDR2: MNHEY and SVGAGI. The CDR3 has 13 residues. Trimming shortened V by 0 bases and J by 8 bases, and 9 bases separated the two germline ends.

The J gene is TRBJ2-1, the V gene TRBV5-4; D is ambiguous. Trimming took off 1 base at V and 4 bases at J, with 6 bases between the two ends. The CDR3 loop spans 13 amino acids. Germline V gives CDR1 SGHNT, CDR2 YYREEE (reference sequence). Here the CDR3 reads CASSLIGYNEQFF. CDR3 bases: TGTGCCAGCAGCTTGATCGGTTACAATGAGCAGTTCTTC. The entire variable domain, with the rest obtained from reference TRBV5-4 and TRBJ2-1, is as follows: ETGVTQSPTHLIKTRGQQVTLRCSSQSGHNTVSWYQQALGQGPQFIFQYYREEENGRGNFPPRFSGLQFPNYSSELNVNALELDDSALYLCASSLIGYNEQFFGPGTRLTVL.

The rearrangement joins TRBV5-4 to TRBJ1-3; weak D call: TRBD1 (5 bases). This CDR3 comprises 15 residues. Germline V lookup: CDR1 SGHNT, CDR2 YYREEE (reference sequence). Trimming shortened V by 0 bases and J by 4 bases, and 11 bases separated the two germline ends. CDR3 region: CASSLGAGPGNTIYF. For the CDR3, the DNA is TGTGCCAGCAGCTTGGGCGCAGGGCCAGGAAACACCATATATTTT. Supplemented by reference TRBV5-4 and TRBJ1-3, the full variable domain reads ETGVTQSPTHLIKTRGQQVTLRCSSQSGHNTVSWYQQALGQGPQFIFQYYREEENGRGNFPPRFSGLQFPNYSSELNVNALELDDSALYLCASSLGAGPGNTIYFGEGSWLTVV.

The chain is built from TRBV7-9 and TRBJ2-7; 8 bases agree with TRBD2. The V gene's germline CDR1 is SEHNR and CDR2 FQNEAQ (reference sequence). Losses at the gene ends were 0 bases for V and 0 bases for J; bases not matched to a gene: 13. This CDR3 spans 19 amino acids. CDR3 amino acids: CASSLARKIVAGLSYEQYF. The CDR3 DNA sequence: TGTGCCAGCAGCTTAGCGCGGAAGATCGTAGCGGGACTCTCCTACGAGCAGTACTTC.

Only one count was recorded for this clone. V usage is TRBV6-5 and J usage is TRBJ2-1; TRBD2 might be the D (5 bases). V lost 0 bases and J 7 bases, leaving 13 bases between the germline ends. CDR3 length equals 15 residues. CDR1 is MNHEY and CDR2 is SVGAGI in the germline V gene. In nucleotides, the CDR3 is TGTGCCAGCAGTTACTCGACGGGCGGGCGGAATGAGCAGTTCTTC. This sequence encodes CASSYSTGGRNEQFF.

This clone has just one count. The V gene is TRBV5-1, the J gene TRBJ1-1; D remains unclear. V dropped 0 bases and J dropped 8 bases, with 14 bases sitting between them. This CDR3 comprises 14 residues. Germline CDR1 and CDR2: SGHRS and YFSETQ. The CDR3, as DNA: TGCGCCAGCAGCTTGGCTGGCGGAGGTGTAGAAGCTTTCTTT. Protein: CASSLAGGGVEAFF.

This chain links TRBV11-2 with TRBJ2-7; 7 nucleotides align to TRBD1. Germline V lookup: CDR1 SGHAT, CDR2 FQNNGV. J was trimmed by 6 bases and V by 4 bases; bases with no gene match: 6. The CDR3 consists of 13 residues. In DNA, the CDR3 is TGTGCCAGCAGCTACTCGACAGGGTCCGAGCAGTACTTC. Protein sequence: CASSYSTGSEQYF.

CDR3 region: CASSPAGHVTDTQYF. The CDR3 bases are TGCGCCAGCAGCCCCGCCGGACATGTCACAGATACGCAGTATTTT. This chain links TRBV5-1 with TRBJ2-3, with D possibly TRBD1 on 5 matching bases. Trimming stripped 4 bases from V and 2 bases from J, with 14 bases between. CDR1 and CDR2 (germline): SGHRS, YFSETQ. The CDR3 covers 15 residues.